The 20 T cell receptor beta chains given below trace back to one sample, sequenced in a study of Graves' ophthalmopathy and Graves' hyperthyroidism. The study amplified TCR beta CDR3 regions using RNA transcripts. In the first round, RT-PCR was carried out with HTBI primers, and a multiplex PCR formed the second round. From the multiplex PCR reads, TCRdb called clonotypes with MiXCR, one entry per CDR3 protein. The table records about 600,000 distinct CDR3 sequences, about 35% of them present only once. Sequences were obtained from peripheral blood or thyroid tissue (not recorded which). These receptors all come from an adult man with Graves' hyperthyroidism.

V gene TRBV10-3 combines with J gene TRBJ1-5; TRBD1 matches 8 bases. The CDR3 spans 15 residues. Trimming took 10 bases from V and 5 from J; bases not matched to a gene: 13. Germline assignment: CDR1 ENHRY and CDR2 SYGVKD. Here the CDR3 reads CASQKVDRVDQPQHF. The CDR3, as DNA: TGTGCCAGTCAGAAGGTGGACAGGGTAGATCAGCCCCAGCATTTT.

The chain couples TRBV19 to TRBJ2-3; 11 nucleotides match TRBD2. V shed 5 bases and J 5 bases; nucleotides not matched to a gene: 9. This CDR3 is built from 16 residues. Per the germline V gene, CDR1 is LNHDA and CDR2 is SQIVND (reference sequence). The CDR3 region is CASSAVAGGPIDTQYF. The CDR3 region has the DNA TGTGCCAGTAGTGCAGTAGCGGGAGGGCCGATAGATACGCAGTATTTT.

This clonotype was counted ten times or more. CDR3 loop: CASSLGGRPSSTYEQYF. The CDR3 DNA sequence: TGTGCCAGCAGCTTAGGCGGGAGACCCTCCTCGACCTACGAGCAGTACTTC. The chain combines TRBV13 with TRBJ2-7; D is possibly TRBD2 (6 bases). CDR1 is PRHDT and CDR2 is FYEKMQ in the germline V gene (reference sequence). The CDR3 length is 17 residues. The V end was cut by 0 bases, the J end by 2 bases, with 17 bases between.

This clonotype showed up many times. The rearrangement uses TRBV6-1 and TRBJ1-5, with 11 bases aligning to TRBD1. Looked up from germline, CDR1 is MNHNS and CDR2 is SASEGT. The CDR3 has 15 amino acids. V shed 5 bases, J shed 6 bases, and the junction held 6 bases outside the gene matches. CDR3 in amino acids: CASSKGQGAGQPQHF. CDR3 nucleotide sequence: TGTGCCAGCAGTAAAGGACAGGGGGCAGGTCAGCCCCAGCATTTT.

Many counts were recorded for this clonotype. The chain carries TRBV10-3 and TRBJ2-2; possible D gene TRBD2, 5 bases. Germline V gives CDR1 ENHRY, CDR2 SYGVKD. Trimming removed 10 bases at V and 8 bases at J, with 17 bases between. The CDR3 consists of 13 residues. CDR3 loop: CATSDRGGGELFF. The CDR3 DNA reads as TGTGCCACCTCGGACCGAGGAGGTGGGGAGCTGTTTTTT.

Concerning this clonotype: One end of the junction does not line up with germline, which may come from a read error. V gene TRBV9 combines with J gene TRBJ2-7; 7 nucleotides agree with TRBD1. The CDR3 has 14 amino acids. Germline V CDR1 and CDR2: SGDLS, YYNGEE. CDR3 loop: CASSLTGETYGQYF. The CDR3 DNA is TGTGCCAGCAGCCTAACAGGGGAGACCTACGGGCAGTACTTC.

Details on this clonotype: It may be a read error: a sequence one base away is much more abundant. This rearrangement joins TRBV19 to TRBJ2-6; possible D gene TRBD1, 6 bases. V dropped 8 bases and J dropped 2 bases, with 22 bases sitting between them. Germline CDR1 and CDR2: LNHDA and SQIVND (reference sequence). This CDR3 has 18 amino acids. In DNA, the CDR3 is TGTGCCAGTCGTGCACTGGACAGAGGGCCCCCTGGGGCCAACGTCCTGACTTTC. Its translation: CASRALDRGPPGANVLTF.

This clonotype was counted many times. V gene TRBV2 combines with J gene TRBJ1-5; D is ambiguous. The V gene's germline CDR1 is SNHLY and CDR2 FYNNEI. V shed 5 bases and J shed 5 bases, with 10 bases lying between them. CDR3 length: 13 residues. The CDR3: CASSPGVYQPQHF. For the CDR3, the DNA is TGTGCCAGCAGTCCAGGTGTATATCAGCCCCAGCATTTT. The full variable domain, in which reference TRBV2 and TRBJ1-5 provide the parts outside the CDR3, is EPEVTQTPSHQVTQMGQEVILRCVPISNHLYFYWYRQILGQKVEFLVSFYNNEISEKSEIFDDQFSVERPDGSNFTLKIRSTKLEDSAMYFCASSPGVYQPQHFGDGTRLSIL.

In this sample, this clonotype turned up many times. This sequence joins TRBV19 and TRBJ1-1; D is ambiguous. There are 14 residues in the CDR3. Germline loops: CDR1 LNHDA, CDR2 SQIVND (reference sequence). V was clipped by 2 bases and J by 0 bases, with 7 bases between them. CDR3 residues: CASSIPDLNTEAFF. The CDR3 DNA reads as TGTGCCAGTAGTATACCAGATTTGAACACTGAAGCTTTCTTT.

This clonotype was detected once. This may arise from a read error, as a much more abundant clone is one base away. This chain connects TRBV7-3 to TRBJ2-5; TRBD2 matches at 10 bases. The CDR3 contains 16 residues. After removal of 6 bases from V and 3 bases from J, the junction contained 10 bases not matched to a gene. CDR1 and CDR2 from the germline V gene are SGHTA and FQGTGA. The CDR3 bases are TGTGCCAGCAGACTCACCTGTCTAGCGGGGGAAGAGACCCAGTACTTC. Protein product: CASRLTCLAGEETQYF.

Concerning this clonotype itself: Because it lacks the conserved phenylalanine or tryptophan at the end, this CDR3 is likely a read error. The DNA is omitted, as the CDR3 cannot be located on it reliably, and the CDR3 follows TCRdb's listing. The chain has TRBV10-3 and TRBJ2-6. Germline values: CDR1 ENHRY, CDR2 SYGVKD. The CDR3 spans 10 amino acids, including both terminal residues. CDR3 sequence: CAISGPPRTS.

This clonotype appeared many times. The rearrangement links TRBV7-9 to TRBJ2-5; perhaps TRBD1 as D (5 bases). In germline, CDR1 is SEHNR, CDR2 FQNEAQ (reference sequence). The V gene lost 1 base and the J gene lost 3 bases, with 12 bases spanning the gap. The CDR3 has 15 residues. The CDR3 nucleotides read TGTGCCAGCAGCTTAGGGCAGGGTTTAGAAGAGACCCAGTACTTC. Translated: CASSLGQGLEETQYF.

In its sample, this clonotype was seen many times. V and J are TRBV19 and TRBJ1-2; a possible D gene is TRBD1 (6 bases). This CDR3 contains 13 residues. V was pared by 8 bases and J by 8 bases, with 18 bases between. The V gene's germline CDR1 is LNHDA and CDR2 SQIVND (reference sequence). The DNA for the CDR3 is TGTGCCAGTGGGGGGAATACTGGGGGCGGCTACACCTTC. Translating it yields CASGGNTGGGYTF.

This clonotype was observed at least ten times. The V call is TRBV12-3 or TRBV12-4, the J call TRBJ1-3; D is unclear. This CDR3 is built from 15 residues. With 3 bases removed from V and 1 base from J, the gap between germline ends came to 10 bases. The CDR3 coding sequence is TGTGCCAGCAGTTTTGGGCAGGTATCTGGAAACACCATATATTTT. This translates into CASSFGQVSGNTIYF.

This clonotype was seen at least ten times. V usage is TRBV29-1 and J usage is TRBJ2-2; D not certain. V gave up 3 bases and J gave up 5 bases, with 4 bases separating them. CDR1 and CDR2 from the germline V gene are SQVTM and ANQGSEA. This CDR3 comprises 11 residues. The CDR3 DNA reads as TGCAGCGTTGATGGGACCGGGGAGCTGTTTTTT. This gives the protein CSVDGTGELFF.

This clonotype was picked up many times. This chain joins TRBV7-8 and TRBJ2-5; D not resolved. CDR3 length equals 15 residues. The V end lost 1 base, the J end lost 5 bases, and 14 bases lay between the germline ends. CDR1 is SGHVS and CDR2 is FQNEAQ in the germline V gene. CDR3 sequence (DNA): TGTGCCAGCAGCTTAGGAGCAAACGTCCCTGAGACCCAGTACTTC. Amino acids: CASSLGANVPETQYF.

The rearrangement uses TRBV7-2 and TRBJ1-6; D is possibly TRBD1 (6 bases). Per germline, CDR1 SGHTA and CDR2 FQGNSA. The CDR3 extends over 17 amino acids. The V and J ends lost 1 base and 0 bases respectively, with 10 bases between them. The CDR3: CASSLEGGSSYNSPLHF. CDR3 nucleotide sequence: TGTGCCAGCAGCTTAGAGGGGGGGAGCTCCTATAATTCACCCCTCCACTTT.

The rearrangement uses TRBV20-1 and TRBJ2-5; D possibly corresponds to TRBD1 (7 bases). The J call may be faulty, since TRBJ2-4 better matches the DNA end. The germline CDR1 and CDR2 sequences are DFQATT and SNEGSKA (reference sequence). The CDR3 is 15 residues long. CDR3: CARDRKTRSLNIQYF. The CDR3 DNA is TGCGCCCGGGACAGAAAGACTAGGTCCCTAAACATTCAGTACTTC.

At least ten counts were recorded for this clonotype. The chain couples TRBV6-1 to TRBJ1-5; tentative D call: TRBD1 (5 bases). Trimming removed 6 bases at V and 0 bases at J, with 9 bases between. CDR1 is MNHNS, CDR2 SASEGT, per germline. The CDR3 is 14 residues long. In DNA form, the CDR3 reads TGTGCCAGCAGGGTGGGGCCTAGCAATCAGCCCCAGCATTTT. Translating it yields CASRVGPSNQPQHF.

This clonotype occurred many times. The chain carries TRBV2 and TRBJ2-7; D is uncertain. Germline V gene data show CDR1 as SNHLY and CDR2 as FYNNEI. This CDR3 region has 13 residues. The V gene lost 4 bases and the J gene lost 3 bases, with 10 bases spanning the gap. Written as DNA, the CDR3 is TGTGCCAGCAGTGTAAAGGGAAACTACGAGCAGTACTTC. Protein: CASSVKGNYEQYF.